The T cell receptor beta chain under discussion was sequenced for a study of cytomegalovirus exposure and HLA in healthy donors. Concerning this clone: The target antigen is unknown.

Findings and limits, study-wide: Later, an analysis showed that TCR beta chains associated with HLA were more clonally expanded than others that were equally common.

The CDR3 runs to 16 residues. J was trimmed by 3 bases and V by 4 bases; bases with no gene match: 9. Germline loops: CDR1 SGHTA, CDR2 FQGNSA. Primers: 60 Vbeta forward and 13 Jbeta reverse. TCRdb's table, derived via immunoSEQ multiplex PCR, lists solely in-frame clones and lacks some. Here the sample spans roughly 200,000 clones, more than 65% being singletons. The receptor was isolated from a woman aged 30 to 39 in good health and CMV-seronegative. The chain links TRBV7-2 to TRBJ1-3; 7 bases map to TRBD1. Specimen: PBMCs. CDR3 residues: CASSYQTGPSGNTIYF. CDR3 DNA sequence: TGTGCCAGCAGCTACCAGACAGGGCCCAGTGGAAACACCATATATTTT.